Listed here are 8 T cell receptor beta chains from one sample, sequenced in a study of blood T cell repertoires in COVID-19. Sequencing used immunoSEQ multiplex PCR; TCRdb keeps in-frame clones, though not all of them. The table shows roughly 200,000 clones, with about nine tenths occurring only once. The sample consisted of PBMCs or T cells enriched from blood (not recorded which). The source of these receptors is a man aged 25 to 45 in a cohort exposed to, infected with or recovered from COVID-19 (not recorded which).

The chain is built from TRBV6-5 and TRBJ2-3; D gene unclear. Germline lookup yields CDR1 MNHEY and CDR2 SVGAGI. Trimming shortened V by 0 bases and J by 6 bases, and 13 bases separated the two germline ends. This CDR3 is built from 15 residues. CDR3: CASSYSLEAWDTQYF. CDR3 DNA sequence: TGTGCCAGCAGTTACTCATTAGAGGCGTGGGATACGCAGTATTTT.

The J gene is TRBJ1-1, the V gene TRBV6-5, with a weak D call TRBD1 (5 bases). CDR1 and CDR2 (germline): MNHEY, SVGAGI. The CDR3 sequence is 15 residues long. Trimming pared 6 bases from V and 3 bases from J, leaving 17 bases between. The DNA for the CDR3 is TGTGCCAGCAGCTCGGGAGAGTTAGGGGACACTGAAGCTTTCTTT. Its translation is CASSSGELGDTEAFF.

The chain employs TRBV6-5 and TRBJ1-2; 7 nucleotides line up with TRBD1. This CDR3 region has 15 residues. V lost 7 bases and J lost 2; bases outside the gene matches: 10. From germline, CDR1 is MNHEY and CDR2 SVGAGI. The CDR3 DNA reads as TGTGCCAGCATCATTTCCCCGACAGGGAACTATGGCTACACCTTC. Amino acids: CASIISPTGNYGYTF.

The gene calls are TRBV20-1 and TRBJ1-5, with D possibly matching TRBD1 (5 bases). The length of the CDR3 is 14 residues. The germline V gene encodes CDR1 DFQATT and CDR2 SNEGSKA (reference sequence). Trimming stripped 3 bases from V and 0 bases from J, with 9 bases between. CDR3 sequence reads: CSASQTDSNQPQHF. Written as DNA, the CDR3 is TGCAGTGCTAGTCAGACAGATAGCAATCAGCCCCAGCATTTT.

This sequence joins TRBV29-1 and TRBJ2-1; D unclear. Germline lookup yields CDR1 SQVTM and CDR2 ANQGSEA. Trimming removed 4 bases from V and 1 base from J, with 2 bases in between. CDR3 length equals 11 residues. The CDR3 reads CSVVSYNEQFF. CDR3 DNA: TGCAGCGTTGTATCCTACAATGAGCAGTTCTTC.

The DNA of the CDR3 is TGTGCCAGCAGCGTATTTATCAGGGGCTCTTGTGAAAAACTGTTTTTT. Translated, it gives CASSVFIRGSCEKLFF. The V gene is TRBV9, the J gene TRBJ1-4; D may be TRBD1 (6 bases). Germline V lookup: CDR1 SGDLS, CDR2 YYNGEE. The CDR3 runs 16 residues. V was trimmed by 1 base and J by 7 bases, leaving 17 bases between them.

The rearrangement links TRBV19 to TRBJ2-3; a possible D gene is TRBD2 (5 bases). Germline V gene lookup returns CDR1 LNHDA and CDR2 SQIVND (reference sequence). Trimming stripped 2 bases from V and 2 bases from J, with 8 bases between. The CDR3 is made up of 14 amino acids. The CDR3 DNA is TGTGCCAGTAGTATAAGCGGTACCACAGATACGCAGTATTTT. Its protein product is CASSISGTTDTQYF.

This clone has only one observation. This sequence joins TRBV19 and TRBJ1-2, with 11 bases matching TRBD1. J lost 5 bases, V lost 8 bases, and 4 bases had no gene match. The CDR3 loop spans 13 amino acids. Germline V lookup: CDR1 LNHDA, CDR2 SQIVND (reference sequence). DNA of the CDR3: TGTGCCAGTCGGGACAGGGGGGAGTATGGCTACACCTTC. This codes for CASRDRGEYGYTF.